The 10 T cell receptor beta chains below come from one sample, sequenced in a study of breast tumors, draining lymph nodes, adjacent tissues. Axillary draining lymph nodes of breast cancer patients supplied the node samples. TCRdb ran MiXCR on the multiplex PCR reads and lists one entry per CDR3 protein. The sample carries 190,000 or so distinct CDR3 sequences, 31% recorded once. What was sequenced was axillary lymph node tissue. These receptors came from a female donor with breast cancer. Some clones in this sample may be carry-over from other donors' samples.

This clonotype was counted at least ten times. The chain recombines TRBV6-5 with TRBJ2-3; D not certain. V was cut by 5 bases and J by 0 bases, with 12 bases left in between. CDR3 length equals 15 residues. Germline CDR1 MNHEY, CDR2 SVGAGI. CDR3 sequence (DNA): TGTGCCAGCAGTCCGGATGGTTCGAGCACAGATACGCAGTATTTT. Amino acids: CASSPDGSSTDTQYF.

This clonotype was observed many times. The chain links TRBV18 to TRBJ2-1; 7 bases agree with TRBD2. Unmatched junction bases numbered 4, after V lost 2 bases and J lost 0 bases. Looked up from germline, CDR1 is KGHSH and CDR2 is LQKENI. CDR3 length: 16 residues. CDR3 DNA sequence: TGTGCCAGCTCACCATTCGGCGGGGGCTCCTACAATGAGCAGTTCTTC. Encoded protein: CASSPFGGGSYNEQFF.

This clonotype was seen ten or more times. This rearrangement joins TRBV6-5 to TRBJ2-7; 7 nucleotides align to TRBD1. Germline V gives CDR1 MNHEY, CDR2 SVGAGI. The CDR3 spans 14 residues. V trimming: 2 bases; J trimming: 4 bases; junction bases outside the gene matches: 5. CDR3 sequence: CASSYTDREYEQYF. In nucleotides, the CDR3 is TGTGCCAGCAGTTACACCGACAGGGAGTACGAGCAGTACTTC.

The rearrangement uses TRBV4-1 and TRBJ1-2; TRBD1 might be the D (5 bases). The CDR3 totals 13 residues. V was pared by 4 bases and J by 7 bases, with 13 bases between. The V gene's germline CDR1 is MGHRA and CDR2 YSYEKL. The CDR3 region is CASSRLHQGGYTF. The CDR3 DNA follows: TGCGCCAGCAGCCGCCTCCACCAGGGTGGCTACACCTTC.

The chain couples TRBV10-3 to TRBJ1-2; the D gene is possibly TRBD1 (6 bases). The germline V gene has CDR1 ENHRY and CDR2 SYGVKD. The germline V and J ends were trimmed by 7 bases and 8 bases, with 26 bases remaining between them. The CDR3 is 16 residues long. The DNA for the CDR3 is TGTGCCATCACCCTCCTGTGGGGGCAGGGACAAGGAGGCTACACCTTC. This translates into CAITLLWGQGQGGYTF.

At least ten counts were recorded for this clonotype. This chain connects TRBV18 to TRBJ2-2, with 11 bases fitting TRBD1. Germline assignment: CDR1 KGHSH and CDR2 LQKENI. This CDR3 comprises 15 residues. J gave up 4 bases and V 6 bases, and 4 bases lay outside the gene matches. CDR3 coding DNA: TGTGCCAGCTCTACCGGGACAGGGGGCACCGGGGAGCTGTTTTTT. Residues: CASSTGTGGTGELFF.

Ten or more counts support this clonotype. The rearrangement links TRBV7-3 to TRBJ2-1; D tentatively reads TRBD1 or TRBD2 (5 bases each). CDR3 length: 19 amino acids. The germline V and J ends were trimmed by 2 bases and 0 bases, with 20 bases remaining between them. Germline CDR1 reads SGHTA; CDR2 reads FQGTGA. CDR3 bases: TGTGCCAGCAGCTTACGGGGCTGGTTGCGGATGGGCTCCTACAATGAGCAGTTCTTC. It encodes CASSLRGWLRMGSYNEQFF. Combining the CDR3 with reference TRBV7-3 and TRBJ2-1 gives the whole variable domain GAGVSQTPSNKVTEKGKYVELRCDPISGHTALYWYRQSLGQGPEFLIYFQGTGAADDSGLPNDRFFAVRPEGSVSTLKIQRTERGDSAVYLCASSLRGWLRMGSYNEQFFGPGTRLTVL.

About this clonotype itself: This may be a read error: a much more frequent sequence differs by one nucleotide. The V gene is TRBV20-1, the J gene TRBJ2-1, with 8 nucleotides matching TRBD2. J was trimmed by 6 bases and V by 5 bases; bases with no gene match: 12. The CDR3 contains 15 residues. Germline loops: CDR1 DFQATT, CDR2 SNEGSKA (reference sequence). This chain's CDR3 is CSAVLAGRASNEQFF. The CDR3, as DNA: TGCAGTGCTGTATTAGCGGGACGGGCCTCCAATGAGCAGTTCTTC.

The sample holds many counts of this clonotype. The chain has TRBV6-2 or TRBV6-3 and TRBJ2-7; weak D call: TRBD2 (5 bases). Germline CDR1 and CDR2: MNHEY and SVGEGT. There are 12 residues in the CDR3. V dropped 5 bases and J dropped 6 bases, with 11 bases sitting between them. CDR3 DNA: TGTGCCAGCAGTCGACCCGCGGGCGAGCAGTACTTC. Its protein product is CASSRPAGEQYF.

This clonotype was detected many times. The chain links TRBV5-1 to TRBJ1-2; D call uncertain. Per the germline V gene, CDR1 is SGHRS and CDR2 is YFSETQ. V was cut by 0 bases and J by 3 bases, with 15 bases left in between. The length of the CDR3 is 16 residues. The CDR3 reads CASSLGAGRFDYGYTF. The DNA of the CDR3 is TGCGCCAGCAGCTTGGGGGCAGGTCGTTTTGACTATGGCTACACCTTC.